The next 18 T cell receptor beta chains were all read from a single sample in a study of T-cell memory formation after mild COVID-19. TCRdb ran MiXCR on the 5' RACE reads and lists one entry per CDR3 protein. The sample holds roughly 580,000 distinct CDR3 sequences, around 17% seen once. Sequencing was performed on PBMCs or a T cell subset sorted from them (not recorded which). All receptors come from an adult woman who had mild COVID-19 (a few samples of this study predate the infection). Cell type and time point are not known.

This clonotype appeared many times. V gene TRBV10-3 combines with J gene TRBJ1-1; a possible D gene is TRBD1 (5 bases). This CDR3 spans 13 amino acids. The germline V gene encodes CDR1 ENHRY and CDR2 SYGVKD. Trimming took off 6 bases at V and 1 base at J, with 9 bases between the two ends. The CDR3 DNA reads TGTGCCATCAGCGGCGGGGGGAACACTGAAGCTTTCTTT. As protein: CAISGGGNTEAFF.

The V gene is TRBV19, the J gene TRBJ2-3; 12 bases are a match to TRBD2. Germline V gene sequence: CDR1 LNHDA, CDR2 SQIVND (reference sequence). V shed 5 bases and J 0 bases; nucleotides not matched to a gene: 12. This CDR3 spans 19 amino acids. The CDR3 DNA reads TGTGCCAGTAGTGGAGGACTAGCGGGGCTCACCCCTAGCACAGATACGCAGTATTTT. It codes for CASSGGLAGLTPSTDTQYF. Filled out from reference TRBV19 and TRBJ2-3, the complete variable domain reads DGGITQSPKYLFRKEGQNVTLSCEQNLNHDAMYWYRQDPGQGLRLIYYSQIVNDFQKGDIAEGYSVSREKKESFPLTVTSAQKNPTAFYLCASSGGLAGLTPSTDTQYFGPGTRLTVL.

The chain carries TRBV3-1 and TRBJ1-5; TRBD1 aligns across 7 bases. Germline V CDR1 and CDR2: LGHDT, YNNKEL (reference sequence). The CDR3 consists of 15 residues. The ends lost 3 bases at V and 3 bases at J; junction bases unmatched: 5. CDR3: CASSQTGNPNQPQHF. In DNA form, the CDR3 reads TGTGCCAGCAGCCAGACAGGGAACCCCAATCAGCCCCAGCATTTT.

The chain joins TRBV20-1 to TRBJ1-1; no clear D. V lost 5 bases and J lost 6, with 13 bases in between. In germline, CDR1 is DFQATT, CDR2 SNEGSKA (reference sequence). CDR3 length: 12 residues. Here the CDR3 reads CSALLGFAEAFF. The CDR3 DNA is TGCAGTGCTCTTTTGGGTTTTGCTGAAGCTTTCTTT.

The chain uses TRBV6-2 or TRBV6-3 and TRBJ2-7; tentative D call: TRBD1 (6 bases). The ends were cut back, 2 bases at V and 6 bases at J, with 11 bases in the middle. The CDR3 sequence is 13 residues long. Germline V lookup: CDR1 MNHEY, CDR2 SVGEGT. The CDR3 DNA is TGTGCCAGCAGTTACAGGGGGACAACCGAGCAGTACTTC. This codes for CASSYRGTTEQYF.

This clonotype occurred many times. The genes are TRBV7-9 and TRBJ2-1; 8 bases align to TRBD1. V lost 2 bases to trimming and J lost 0 bases; unmatched junction nucleotides: 12. Germline assignment: CDR1 SEHNR and CDR2 FQNEAQ (reference sequence). The CDR3 length is 19 residues. The CDR3 DNA is TGTGCCAGCAGCTTAAGCGACAGGGGACCGTTGAGCTCCTACAATGAGCAGTTCTTC. It translates to CASSLSDRGPLSSYNEQFF.

The J gene is TRBJ2-3, the V gene TRBV6-6, with no clear D. Trimming stripped 5 bases from V and 2 bases from J, with 17 bases between. The CDR3 length is 16 residues. CDR1 and CDR2 (germline): MNHNY, SVGAGI (reference sequence). Written as DNA, the CDR3 is TGTGCCAGCAGTGCCTGGGGTGTGGGGTCCACAGATACGCAGTATTTT. This codes for CASSAWGVGSTDTQYF.

The CDR3 coding sequence is TGTGCCAGCAGCCAATCCCCGGGAAGGGACGAGCAGTACTTC. This encodes CASSQSPGRDEQYF. The V and J genes are TRBV4-2 and TRBJ2-7; the D gene is possibly TRBD2 (5 bases). Germline V gene lookup returns CDR1 LGHNA and CDR2 YNFKEQ. The V gene lost 2 bases and the J gene lost 5 bases, with 13 bases spanning the gap. This CDR3 has 14 residues.

This chain links TRBV9 with TRBJ2-7, with 12 nucleotides matching TRBD2. Looked up from germline, CDR1 is SGDLS and CDR2 is YYNGEE. The CDR3 covers 13 residues. Unmatched junction bases numbered 8, after V lost 4 bases and J lost 12 bases. CDR3 nucleotide sequence: TGTGCCAGCAGCCCAAGGACTAGCGGGGCAGCGTACTTC. Translating gives CASSPRTSGAAYF.

This rearrangement joins TRBV12-3 or TRBV12-4 to TRBJ1-6, with unresolved D. The length of the CDR3 is 14 residues. Trimming removed 5 bases at V and 6 bases at J, with 11 bases between. The CDR3 protein is CASSPLQSNSPLHF. CDR3 sequence (DNA): TGTGCCAGCAGTCCATTGCAATCTAATTCACCCCTCCACTTT.

This chain connects TRBV15 to TRBJ2-3; 7 bases are shared with TRBD2. The CDR3 length is 18 residues. Losses at the gene ends were 1 base for V and 1 base for J; bases not matched to a gene: 11. CDR1 and CDR2 from the germline V gene are LNHNV and YYDKDF (reference sequence). The CDR3 reads CATSRAGAGASGTDTQYF. The CDR3, as DNA: TGTGCCACCAGCAGAGCCGGGGCGGGAGCATCCGGCACAGATACGCAGTATTTT.

This rearrangement joins TRBV10-3 to TRBJ2-1; D remains ambiguous. Per germline, CDR1 ENHRY and CDR2 SYGVKD. V lost 6 bases and J lost 12, with 12 bases in between. The CDR3 runs 11 residues. DNA for the CDR3: TGTGCCATCAGCCCCGCCGTTTGGCAGTTCTTC. As protein: CAISPAVWQFF.

This clonotype was picked up many times. J is TRBJ2-1 and V is TRBV20-1, with TRBD2 matching over 7 bases. CDR1 is DFQATT, CDR2 SNEGSKA, per germline (reference sequence). The CDR3 runs to 12 residues. V lost 3 bases, J lost 4 bases, and 0 bases stayed unmatched. The CDR3 loop reads CSASGGYNEQFF. The CDR3 nucleotides read TGCAGTGCTAGCGGGGGGTACAATGAGCAGTTCTTC.

This clonotype has only a few counts. The V gene is TRBV12-3 or TRBV12-4, the J gene TRBJ2-7, with D unclear. The CDR3 is 13 amino acids. The germline V and J ends were trimmed by 2 bases and 6 bases, with 11 bases remaining between them. The CDR3 nucleotides read TGTGCCAGCAGTTTACTGGAGATCGGCGAGCAGTACTTC. Translating gives CASSLLEIGEQYF.

This clonotype was seen more than once but under ten times. The chain combines TRBV5-1 with TRBJ1-2; tentatively, D is TRBD1 (6 bases). This CDR3 comprises 14 residues. The germline CDR1 and CDR2 sequences are SGHRS and YFSETQ. With 2 bases removed from V and 4 bases from J, the gap between germline ends came to 12 bases. The CDR3 sequence is CASSFGTPAYGYTF. In DNA, the CDR3 is TGCGCCAGCAGCTTCGGGACACCGGCCTATGGCTACACCTTC.

V is TRBV9 and J is TRBJ2-6; tentatively, D is TRBD2 (5 bases). The CDR3 is made up of 15 amino acids. CDR1 SGDLS and CDR2 YYNGEE come from the germline V gene. V was cut by 0 bases and J by 4 bases, with 8 bases left in between. The CDR3 DNA follows: TGTGCCAGCAGCGTAGTCGGGATAGGGGCCAACGTCCTGACTTTC. Its translation is CASSVVGIGANVLTF.

This clonotype has a handful of counts. The chain recombines TRBV27 with TRBJ2-7, with 9 bases that match TRBD1. The germline V gene has CDR1 MNHEY and CDR2 SMNVEV (reference sequence). The CDR3 length is 15 residues. Losses at the gene ends were 7 bases for V and 3 bases for J; bases not matched to a gene: 10. CDR3 sequence reads: CASMIFGTGNYEQYF. The CDR3 nucleotides are TGTGCCAGCATGATTTTTGGGACAGGGAACTACGAGCAGTACTTC.

This clonotype has only a few counts. The chain uses TRBV9 and TRBJ2-3; D gene uncertain. The CDR3 is 15 amino acids. The V end lost 2 bases, the J end lost 2 bases, and 12 bases lay between the germline ends. CDR1 is SGDLS and CDR2 is YYNGEE in the germline V gene. CDR3 sequence: CASSVHPQVTDTQYF. The CDR3 DNA reads as TGTGCCAGCAGCGTCCATCCTCAGGTCACAGATACGCAGTATTTT.